A selection of T cell receptor beta chains follows, all from one sample in a study of CD8 T cells in Susac syndrome. TCRdb called the immunoSEQ multiplex PCR reads again in MiXCR, with one record for every CDR3 protein. The sample has roughly 140,000 distinct CDR3 sequences; approximately 94% are singletons. Material: CD8+ T cells from PBMCs. These receptors all come from a human donor with multiple sclerosis. Both conserved end residues are part of each CDR3. A D gene is named only where the DNA matches it firmly. Some rows have no size entry. The others give once, few or many, or a class for an expanded clone.

clone_size | j_call | v_call | cdr3_length | d_call | cdr3_nt | cdr3_aa
- | TRBJ1-6 | TRBV29-1 | 13 | - | TGCAGCGTTGCGGGGGGAGAGGGTTCACCCCTCCACTTT | CSVAGGEGSPLHF
- | TRBJ2-3 | TRBV12-3/TRBV12-4 | 14 | TRBD2 | TGTGCCACCGCTCGGAGCGGGGGTATAGATACGCAGTATTTT | CATARSGGIDTQYF
- | TRBJ2-7 | TRBV9 | 12 | TRBD2 | TGTGCCAGACTAGCGGGGGGGAACGAGCAGTACTTC | CARLAGGNEQYF
- | TRBJ1-1 | TRBV30 | 13 | - | TGTGCCTGGAGTCAGAGCCCTAACACTGAAGCTTTCTTT | CAWSQSPNTEAFF
- | TRBJ1-6 | TRBV9 | 12 | - | TGTGCCAGCAGCGTAGGAGGGGTACCCCTCCACTTT | CASSVGGVPLHF
- | TRBJ2-4 | TRBV13 | 15 | - | TGTGCCAGCAGTCACAGGGCAGGGACCAAAAACATTCAGTACTTC | CASSHRAGTKNIQYF
- | TRBJ2-1 | TRBV13 | 13 | - | TGTGCCAGCAGCTCCGGGGTCCGTGGTGAGCAGTTCTTC | CASSSGVRGEQFF
- | TRBJ2-1 | TRBV12-3/TRBV12-4 | 12 | - | TGTGCCAGCCGGGCGGTGGTACATGAGCAGTTCTTC | CASRAVVHEQFF
- | TRBJ2-3 | TRBV30 | 13 | TRBD1 | TGTGCCTGGACTAGCACAGGGGCCGATACGCAGTATTTT | CAWTSTGADTQYF
- | TRBJ2-3 | TRBV29-1 | 10 | - | TGCAGCGGCCAAGTGGATACGCAGTATTTT | CSGQVDTQYF
- | TRBJ2-7 | TRBV30 | 13 | - | TGTGCCTGGAGTTTTTCCTCAGGCTACGAGCAGTACTTC | CAWSFSSGYEQYF
once | TRBJ1-1 | TRBV6-1 | 12 | - | TGTGCCAGCAGTCCAGGATTATCTGAAGCTTTCTTT | CASSPGLSEAFF
once | TRBJ2-1 | TRBV28 | 15 | TRBD1 | TGTGCCAGCAGTTTAAGACAGGGAAGGCTGAATGAGCAGTTCTTC | CASSLRQGRLNEQFF
- | TRBJ2-5 | TRBV7-8 | 13 | - | TGTGCCAGCAGCTTAGACAGTTCGGAGACCCAGTACTTC | CASSLDSSETQYF
- | TRBJ2-3 | TRBV6-5 | 14 | - | TGTGCCAGCAGTTACTCTAGGACCACAGATACGCAGTATTTT | CASSYSRTTDTQYF